What follows are 18 T cell receptor beta chains derived from one specimen sequenced in a study of CD8+ T cells in alopecia areata. Treatment: oral pan-JAK inhibitor, 5-10 mg twice daily. After isolation, RNA underwent reverse transcription to generate cDNA as the sequencing template. TCRdb's copy holds only in-frame clones and misses some; the assay was immunoSEQ multiplex PCR. The sample has 150,000 to 250,000 clones, 55% to 70% seen once. The sample here was CD4+ T cells sorted from blood, taken at week 24, from a patient treated with tofacitinib. The receptors shown here come from a human donor with alopecia areata.

This chain connects TRBV18 to TRBJ1-1; 10 bases match TRBD1. V lost 1 base and J lost 2; bases outside the gene matches: 13. CDR1 is KGHSH and CDR2 is LQKENI in the germline V gene. The CDR3 totals 19 residues. The CDR3 DNA reads TGTGCCAGCTCACCACACGGAGAGACAGGGGGCGCGGTAAACACTGAAGCTTTCTTT. As protein: CASSPHGETGGAVNTEAFF.

The rearrangement joins TRBV4-3 to TRBJ2-4; no clear D. This CDR3 is 16 amino acids long. Germline values: CDR1 LGHNA, CDR2 YSLEER. Deletions cut 1 base from V and 2 bases from J, with 12 bases between. The CDR3 nucleotides read TGCGCCAGCAGCCAAGTTTATTCGGGTTCCAAAAACATTCAGTACTTC. This encodes CASSQVYSGSKNIQYF.

This chain links TRBV5-1 with TRBJ2-7, with D possibly matching TRBD2 (5 bases). Trimming took off 4 bases at V and 6 bases at J, with 23 bases between the two ends. Germline-derived CDR1 and CDR2 are SGHRS and YFSETQ. The length of the CDR3 is 16 residues. The CDR3 is CASSDREGGGPFEQYF. DNA for the CDR3: TGCGCCAGCAGCGATCGTGAGGGCGGAGGACCCTTCGAGCAGTACTTC.

Comment on this clone: The identical CDR3 is also encoded by other nucleotide sequences in the sample. This chain joins TRBV5-1 and TRBJ1-1, with no clear D. Germline V gives CDR1 SGHRS, CDR2 YFSETQ. The CDR3 runs to 14 residues. The V and J ends lost 0 bases and 2 bases respectively, with 8 bases between them. DNA of the CDR3: TGCGCCAGCAGCTTGGGCAGTGGTAACACTGAAGCTTTCTTT. Protein sequence: CASSLGSGNTEAFF.

The count of this clone is one. The chain combines TRBV27 with TRBJ1-2; no firm D call. V lost 5 bases to trimming and J lost 8 bases, with 21 bases between them. The germline gives CDR1 MNHEY, CDR2 SMNVEV (reference sequence). CDR3 size: 15 residues. CDR3 in DNA: TGTGCCAGCAGTCCTGGGCTGAGGATCTTGAGAGGCTACACCTTC. This codes for CASSPGLRILRGYTF.

This clone was recorded only once. This chain joins TRBV2 and TRBJ1-5; D unclear. This CDR3 contains 19 residues. The V end lost 6 bases, the J end lost 2 bases, and 26 bases lay between the germline ends. Germline V gene sequence: CDR1 SNHLY, CDR2 FYNNEI. CDR3 protein: CASRETELGGLRGNQPQHF. DNA for the CDR3: TGTGCCAGCAGAGAAACCGAGCTAGGCGGACTCCGGGGCAATCAGCCCCAGCATTTT.

The chain joins TRBV25-1 to TRBJ2-1, with D perhaps given as TRBD1 or TRBD2 (5 bases each). Germline CDR1 is MGHDK and CDR2 is SYGVNS. The CDR3 contains 16 residues. The V gene lost 3 bases and the J gene lost 7 bases, with 19 bases spanning the gap. In DNA, the CDR3 is TGTGCCAGCAGTGATATCGGCCGGGAAAGGGGAAATGAGCAGTTCTTC. It translates to CASSDIGRERGNEQFF.

This clone has just a few counts. CDR3 in amino acids: CASSSLTGRYNEQFF. The DNA for the CDR3 is TGCGCCAGCAGCTCCTTAACAGGACGCTACAATGAGCAGTTCTTC. This chain connects TRBV5-1 to TRBJ2-1, with D tentatively TRBD1 (5 bases). Deletions cut 3 bases from V and 3 bases from J, with 13 bases between. The CDR3 extends over 15 amino acids. Germline CDR1 SGHRS, CDR2 YFSETQ.

V usage is TRBV27 and J usage is TRBJ1-5; D gene ambiguous. Trimming took off 0 bases at V and 3 bases at J, with 9 bases between the two ends. The CDR3 totals 15 residues. Germline CDR1 reads MNHEY; CDR2 reads SMNVEV (reference sequence). CDR3 DNA sequence: TGTGCCAGCAGTTTATCACAGCACGTCAATCAGCCCCAGCATTTT. Protein product: CASSLSQHVNQPQHF.

This clone has more than one count but fewer than ten. The chain links TRBV28 to TRBJ1-2, with 9 bases matching TRBD1. The CDR3 totals 16 residues. Losses at the gene ends were 7 bases for V and 5 bases for J; bases not matched to a gene: 14. CDR1 MDHEN and CDR2 SYDVKM come from the germline V gene. This CDR3 is CASTLGQGGGLYGYTF. The CDR3 DNA follows: TGTGCCAGCACCCTGGGACAGGGAGGGGGCTTATATGGCTACACCTTC.

The CDR3 DNA reads as TGTGCCATCAGTGAGTCTCTAGGGGGGGAAGCCGAGCAGTACTTC. This translates into CAISESLGGEAEQYF. This chain joins TRBV10-3 and TRBJ2-7, with TRBD2 as a possible D gene (7 bases). V lost 0 bases, J lost 6 bases, and 15 bases lay in between. Germline V gene lookup returns CDR1 ENHRY and CDR2 SYGVKD. The CDR3 length is 15 residues.

This clone was seen only a few times. The genes are TRBV7-9 and TRBJ1-2, with 9 bases aligning to TRBD1. Germline loops: CDR1 SEHNR, CDR2 FQNEAQ (reference sequence). V lost 5 bases, J lost 4 bases, and 5 bases stayed unmatched. The CDR3 extends over 14 amino acids. CDR3: CASSPRTGVYGYTF. CDR3 nucleotide sequence: TGTGCCAGCAGCCCGCGGACAGGGGTCTATGGCTACACCTTC.

The table lists this clone with a few counts. This chain uses TRBV28 with TRBJ2-7; tentative D call: TRBD1 (5 bases). The germline V and J ends were trimmed by 3 bases and 6 bases, with 12 bases remaining between them. The germline CDR1 and CDR2 sequences are MDHEN and SYDVKM. The CDR3 length is 13 residues. CDR3 nucleotide sequence: TGTGCCAGCAGTTTTCCAGGGTCGGCCGAGCAGTACTTC. It encodes CASSFPGSAEQYF.

The rearrangement links TRBV7-2 to TRBJ2-1, with TRBD2 matching 11 bases. The CDR3 is 15 residues long. V dropped 5 bases and J dropped 3; count of bases not matched to a gene: 3. Looked up from germline, CDR1 is SGHTA and CDR2 is FQGNSA. The CDR3 bases are TGTGCCAGCAGCCTCGGGACTAGCGGCTACAATGAGCAGTTCTTC. Its translation: CASSLGTSGYNEQFF.

The V and J genes are TRBV5-4 and TRBJ1-2; D not certain. Per the germline V gene, CDR1 is SGHNT and CDR2 is YYREEE (reference sequence). V shed 0 bases and J shed 5 bases, with 14 bases lying between them. This CDR3 region has 15 residues. CDR3 region: CASSLAIDTPYGYTF. The CDR3 DNA follows: TGTGCCAGCAGCTTGGCCATTGACACCCCGTATGGCTACACCTTC.

The V call is TRBV2, the J call TRBJ1-1; D call uncertain. Trimming shortened V by 4 bases and J by 3 bases, and 12 bases separated the two germline ends. The CDR3 loop spans 14 amino acids. Germline V lookup: CDR1 SNHLY, CDR2 FYNNEI. CDR3 bases: TGTGCCAGCAGTGCCGATAGAAGACACACTGAAGCTTTCTTT. The encoded protein is CASSADRRHTEAFF.

This rearrangement joins TRBV28 to TRBJ1-2, with TRBD1 matching 8 bases. Germline CDR1 is MDHEN and CDR2 is SYDVKM. The CDR3 is made up of 14 amino acids. The J segment lost 14 bases and the V segment lost 3 bases, leaving 14 bases of the junction unmatched. CDR3 protein: CASSLEDRARFETF. DNA for the CDR3: TGTGCCAGCAGTTTGGAGGACAGGGCCCGTTTCGAGACCTTC.

The V call is TRBV5-1, the J call TRBJ2-1; D possibly uses TRBD1 or TRBD2 (5 bases each). The germline V gene has CDR1 SGHRS and CDR2 YFSETQ. The CDR3 loop spans 15 amino acids. Between the trimmed V and J ends, which lost 4 bases and 0 bases, there was a span of 11 bases. CDR3 sequence (DNA): TGCGCCAGCAGCCCCGGGACCAACTCCTACAATGAGCAGTTCTTC. Residues: CASSPGTNSYNEQFF.